A single TCR beta chain is shown here with its context. This sample was taken from a study of human T cells and chemical hapten exposure. Noted time point: patch test 2, 6 weeks after DPC sensitization. The treatment here: therapeutic diphenylcyclopropenone sensitization with weekly scalp DPC. Donors were 18 to 70-year-old alopecia patients suitable for DPC. Unfractionated whole blood was the source from which total RNA was extracted. The V gene lost 0 bases and the J gene lost 0 bases, with 16 bases spanning the gap. This CDR3 spans 17 amino acids. CDR1 DFQATT and CDR2 SNEGSKA come from the germline V gene (reference sequence). What the library attached to individual cDNA molecules were unique molecular identifiers. TCRdb redid the calling of the RACE reads with MiXCR, one entry per CDR3 protein. Of about 140,000 distinct CDR3 sequences in the sample, about 11% were seen once.

This receptor was identified in a woman aged 50 to 60 with alopecia areata. Some clones in this sample may be carry-over from other donors' samples. This chain joins TRBV20-1 and TRBJ2-3, with D tentatively TRBD2 (6 bases). Sequencing used whole blood, obtained in connection with sensitization to the hapten diphenylcyclopropenone (DPC). This chain's CDR3 is CSARDPFGRGSTDTQYF. CDR3 sequence (DNA): TGCAGTGCTAGAGATCCGTTTGGGCGGGGAAGCACAGATACGCAGTATTTT.